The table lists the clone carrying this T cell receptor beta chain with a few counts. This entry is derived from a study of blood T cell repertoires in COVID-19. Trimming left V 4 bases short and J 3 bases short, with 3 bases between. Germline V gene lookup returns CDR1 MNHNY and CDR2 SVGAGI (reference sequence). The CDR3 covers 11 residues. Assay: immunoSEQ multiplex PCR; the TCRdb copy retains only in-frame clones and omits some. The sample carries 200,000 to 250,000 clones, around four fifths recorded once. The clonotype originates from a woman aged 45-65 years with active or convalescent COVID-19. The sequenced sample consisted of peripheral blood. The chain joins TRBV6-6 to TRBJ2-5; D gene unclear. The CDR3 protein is CASSFKETQYF. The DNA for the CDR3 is TGTGCCAGCAGTTTTAAAGAGACCCAGTACTTC.